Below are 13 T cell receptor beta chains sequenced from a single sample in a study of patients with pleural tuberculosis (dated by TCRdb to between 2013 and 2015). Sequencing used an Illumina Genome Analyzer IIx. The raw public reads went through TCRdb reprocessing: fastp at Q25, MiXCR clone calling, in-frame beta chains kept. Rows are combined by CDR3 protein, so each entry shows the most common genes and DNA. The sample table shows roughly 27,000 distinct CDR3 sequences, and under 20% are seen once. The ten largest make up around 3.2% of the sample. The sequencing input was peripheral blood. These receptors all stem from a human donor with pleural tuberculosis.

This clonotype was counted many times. The CDR3 loop is CAITGTSGRDFYEQYF. Here the CDR3 DNA reads TGTGCCATCACCGGGACTAGCGGGAGGGATTTTTACGAGCAGTACTTC. The chain is built from TRBV10-3 and TRBJ2-7; 16 bases align to TRBD2. The CDR3 loop spans 16 amino acids. Trimming cost V 7 bases and J 4 bases; bases outside gene matches: 7. CDR1 and CDR2 (germline): ENHRY, SYGVKD.

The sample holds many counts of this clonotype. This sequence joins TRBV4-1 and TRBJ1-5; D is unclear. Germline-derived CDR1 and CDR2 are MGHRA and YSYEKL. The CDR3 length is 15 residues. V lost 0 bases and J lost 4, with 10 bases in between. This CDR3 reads CASSQDGTRNQPQHF. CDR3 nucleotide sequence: TGCGCCAGCAGCCAAGATGGTACGAGGAATCAGCCCCAGCATTTT.

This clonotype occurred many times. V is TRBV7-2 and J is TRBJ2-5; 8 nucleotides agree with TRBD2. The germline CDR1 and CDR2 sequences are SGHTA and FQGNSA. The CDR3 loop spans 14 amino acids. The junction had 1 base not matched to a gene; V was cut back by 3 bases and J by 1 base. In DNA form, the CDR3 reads TGTGCCAGCAGCTTCGGGGGGGCCCAAGAGACCCAGTACTTC. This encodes CASSFGGAQETQYF. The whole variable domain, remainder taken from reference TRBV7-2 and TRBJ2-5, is GAGVSQSPSNKVTEKGKDVELRCDPISGHTALYWYRQSLGQGLEFLIYFQGNSAPDKSGLPSDRFSAERTGGSVSTLTIQRTQQEDSAVYLCASSFGGAQETQYFGPGTRLLVL.

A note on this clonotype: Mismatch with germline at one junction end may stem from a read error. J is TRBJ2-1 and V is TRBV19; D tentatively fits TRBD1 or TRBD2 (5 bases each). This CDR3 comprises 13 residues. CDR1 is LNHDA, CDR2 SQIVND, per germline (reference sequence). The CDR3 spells CSSIPGAVNEQFF. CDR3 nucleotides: TGTTCCAGTATCCCCGGGGCAGTTAATGAGCAGTTCTTC.

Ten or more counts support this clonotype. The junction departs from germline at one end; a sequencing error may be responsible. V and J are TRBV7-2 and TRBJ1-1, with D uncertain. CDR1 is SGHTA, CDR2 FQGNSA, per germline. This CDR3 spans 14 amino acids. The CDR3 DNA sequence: TGTGCCAGCAGCTTAGCGGGAACTGACACTGAAGCATTCTTT. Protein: CASSLAGTDTEAFF.

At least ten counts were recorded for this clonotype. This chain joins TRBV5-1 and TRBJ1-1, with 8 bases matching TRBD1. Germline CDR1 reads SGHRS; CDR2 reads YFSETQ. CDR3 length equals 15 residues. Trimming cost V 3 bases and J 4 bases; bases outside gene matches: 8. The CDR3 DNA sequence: TGCGCCAGCAGCTCAACAGGGGGTCCGGTCACTGAAGCTTTCTTT. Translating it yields CASSSTGGPVTEAFF.

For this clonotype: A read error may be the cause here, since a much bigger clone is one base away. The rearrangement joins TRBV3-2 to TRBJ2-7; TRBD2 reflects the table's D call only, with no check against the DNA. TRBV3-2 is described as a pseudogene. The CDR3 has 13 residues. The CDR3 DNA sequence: TGTGCCATCAGCCAAGGTGGGAGCTACGAGCAGTACTTC. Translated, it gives CAISQGGSYEQYF.

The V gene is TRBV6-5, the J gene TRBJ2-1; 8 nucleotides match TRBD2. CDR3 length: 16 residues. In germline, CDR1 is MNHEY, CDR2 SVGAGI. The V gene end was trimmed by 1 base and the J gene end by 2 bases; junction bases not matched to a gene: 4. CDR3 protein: CASSYLAGITYNEQFF. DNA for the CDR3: TGTGCCAGCAGTTACTTAGCGGGGATAACCTACAATGAGCAGTTCTTC.

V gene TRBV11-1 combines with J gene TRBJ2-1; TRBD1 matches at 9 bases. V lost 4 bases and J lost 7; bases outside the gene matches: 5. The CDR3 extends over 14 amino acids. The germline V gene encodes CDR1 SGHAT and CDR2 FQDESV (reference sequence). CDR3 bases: TGTGCCAGCAGCTCACAGGGGGCTCTAAATGAGCAGTTCTTC. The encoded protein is CASSSQGALNEQFF.

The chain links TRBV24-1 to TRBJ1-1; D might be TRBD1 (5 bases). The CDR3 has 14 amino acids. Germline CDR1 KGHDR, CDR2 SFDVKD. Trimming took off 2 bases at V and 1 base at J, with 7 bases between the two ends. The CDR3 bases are TGTGCCACCAGTGATTCGCAGGGGAACACTGAAGCTTTCTTT. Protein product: CATSDSQGNTEAFF.

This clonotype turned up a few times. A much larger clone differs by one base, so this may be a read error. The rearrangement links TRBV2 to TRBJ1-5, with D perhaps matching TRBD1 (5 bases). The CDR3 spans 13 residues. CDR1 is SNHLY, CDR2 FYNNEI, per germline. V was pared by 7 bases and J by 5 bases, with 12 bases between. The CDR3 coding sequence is TGTGCCAGCACAGGGATGAGTCATCAGCCCCAGCATTTT. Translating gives CASTGMSHQPQHF.

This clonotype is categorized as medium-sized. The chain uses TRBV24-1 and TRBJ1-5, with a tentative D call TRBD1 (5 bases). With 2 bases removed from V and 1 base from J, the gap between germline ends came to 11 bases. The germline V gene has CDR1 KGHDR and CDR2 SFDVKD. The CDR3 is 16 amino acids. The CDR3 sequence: CATSDSSRASNQPQHF. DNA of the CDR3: TGTGCCACCAGTGATTCTTCCAGGGCCAGCAATCAGCCCCAGCATTTT.

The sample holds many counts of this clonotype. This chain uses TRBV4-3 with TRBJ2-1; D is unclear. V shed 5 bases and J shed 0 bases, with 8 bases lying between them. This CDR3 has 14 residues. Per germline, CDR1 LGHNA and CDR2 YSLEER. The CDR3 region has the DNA TGCGCCAGCAGCTCGATGCCCTCCTACAATGAGCAGTTCTTC. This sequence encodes CASSSMPSYNEQFF.